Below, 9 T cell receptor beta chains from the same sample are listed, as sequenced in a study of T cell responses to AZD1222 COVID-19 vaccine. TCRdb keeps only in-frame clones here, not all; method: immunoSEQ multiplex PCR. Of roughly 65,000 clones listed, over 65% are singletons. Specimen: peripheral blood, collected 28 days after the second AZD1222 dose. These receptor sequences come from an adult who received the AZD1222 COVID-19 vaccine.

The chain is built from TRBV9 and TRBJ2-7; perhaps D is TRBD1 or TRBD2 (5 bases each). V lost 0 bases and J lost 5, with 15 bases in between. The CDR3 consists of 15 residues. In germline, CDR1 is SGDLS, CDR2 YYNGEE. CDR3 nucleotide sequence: TGTGCCAGCAGCGTAGAGGGGAGAAGAGGGAACGAGCAGTACTTC. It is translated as CASSVEGRRGNEQYF.

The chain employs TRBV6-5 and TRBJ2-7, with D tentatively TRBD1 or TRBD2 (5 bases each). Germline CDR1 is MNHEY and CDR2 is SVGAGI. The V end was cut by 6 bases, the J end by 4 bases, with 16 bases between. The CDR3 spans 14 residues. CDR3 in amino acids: CASSNRDGTYEQYF. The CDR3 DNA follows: TGTGCCAGCAGCAACCGGGACGGAACTTACGAGCAGTACTTC.

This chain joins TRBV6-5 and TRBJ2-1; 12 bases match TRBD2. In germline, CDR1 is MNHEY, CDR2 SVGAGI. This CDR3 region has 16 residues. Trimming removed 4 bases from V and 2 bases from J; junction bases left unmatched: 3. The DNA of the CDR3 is TGTGCCAGCAGTTCTACTAGCGGGGGGCCCTACAATGAGCAGTTCTTC. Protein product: CASSSTSGGPYNEQFF.

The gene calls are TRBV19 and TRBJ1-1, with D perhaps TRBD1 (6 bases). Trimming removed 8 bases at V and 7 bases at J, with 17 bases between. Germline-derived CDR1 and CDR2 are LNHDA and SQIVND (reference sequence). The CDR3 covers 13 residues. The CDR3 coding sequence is TGTGCCAGTGGAAGAGGGGGGCTGTTTGAAGCTTTCTTT. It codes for CASGRGGLFEAFF. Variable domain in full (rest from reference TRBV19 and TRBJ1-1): DGGITQSPKYLFRKEGQNVTLSCEQNLNHDAMYWYRQDPGQGLRLIYYSQIVNDFQKGDIAEGYSVSREKKESFPLTVTSAQKNPTAFYLCASGRGGLFEAFFGQGTRLTVV.

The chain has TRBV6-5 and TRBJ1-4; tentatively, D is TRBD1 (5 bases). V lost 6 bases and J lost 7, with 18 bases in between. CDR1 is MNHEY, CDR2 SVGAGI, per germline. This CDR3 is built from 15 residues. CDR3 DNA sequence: TGTGCCAGCAGCCCCGGACTTCGAAGGGGTGAAAAACTGTTTTTT. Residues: CASSPGLRRGEKLFF.

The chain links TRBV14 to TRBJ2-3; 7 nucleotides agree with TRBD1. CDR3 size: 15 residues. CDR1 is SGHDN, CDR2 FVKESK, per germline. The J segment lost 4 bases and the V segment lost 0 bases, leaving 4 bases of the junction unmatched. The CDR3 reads CASSQEYRGADTQYF. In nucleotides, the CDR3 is TGTGCCAGCAGCCAAGAATACAGGGGAGCAGATACGCAGTATTTT.

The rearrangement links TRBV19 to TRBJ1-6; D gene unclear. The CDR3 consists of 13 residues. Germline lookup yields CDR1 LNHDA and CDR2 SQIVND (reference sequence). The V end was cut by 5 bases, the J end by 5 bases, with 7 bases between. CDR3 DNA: TGTGCCAGTAGTTGGGGAAATAATTCACCCCTCCACTTT. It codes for CASSWGNNSPLHF.

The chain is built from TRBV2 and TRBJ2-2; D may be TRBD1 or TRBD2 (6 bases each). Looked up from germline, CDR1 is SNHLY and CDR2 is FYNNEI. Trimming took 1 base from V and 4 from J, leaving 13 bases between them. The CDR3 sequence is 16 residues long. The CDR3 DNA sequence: TGTGCCAGCAGTGAAGTCGGGGGCTCGAGCACCGGGGAGCTGTTTTTT. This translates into CASSEVGGSSTGELFF.

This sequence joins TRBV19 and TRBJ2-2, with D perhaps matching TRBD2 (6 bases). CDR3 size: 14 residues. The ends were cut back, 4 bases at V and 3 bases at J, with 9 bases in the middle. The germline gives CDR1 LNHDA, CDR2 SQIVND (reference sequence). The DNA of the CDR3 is TGTGCCAGTAGTACTGGACTACACACCGGGGAGCTGTTTTTT. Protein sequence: CASSTGLHTGELFF.